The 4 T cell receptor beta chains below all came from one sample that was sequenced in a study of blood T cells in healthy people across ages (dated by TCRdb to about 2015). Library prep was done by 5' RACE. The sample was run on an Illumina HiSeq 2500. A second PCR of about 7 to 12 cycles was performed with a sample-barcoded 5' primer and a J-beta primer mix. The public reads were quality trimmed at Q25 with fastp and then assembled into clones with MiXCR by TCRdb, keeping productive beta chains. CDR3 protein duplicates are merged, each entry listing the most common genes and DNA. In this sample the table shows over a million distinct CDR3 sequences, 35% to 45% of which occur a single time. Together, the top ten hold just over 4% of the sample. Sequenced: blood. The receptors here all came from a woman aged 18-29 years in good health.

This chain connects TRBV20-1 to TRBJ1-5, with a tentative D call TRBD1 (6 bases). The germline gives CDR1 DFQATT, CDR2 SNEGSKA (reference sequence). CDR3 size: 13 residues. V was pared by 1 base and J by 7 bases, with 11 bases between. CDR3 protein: CSARGTGSQPQHF. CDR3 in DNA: TGCAGTGCTAGAGGTACAGGGAGCCAGCCCCAGCATTTT.

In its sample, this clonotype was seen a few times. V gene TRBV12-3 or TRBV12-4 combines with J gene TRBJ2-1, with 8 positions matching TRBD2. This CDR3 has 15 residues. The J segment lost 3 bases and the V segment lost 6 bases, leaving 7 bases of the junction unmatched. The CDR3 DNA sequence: TGTGCCAGCAGATTCACTAGCGGAAGCTACAATGAGCAGTTCTTC. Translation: CASRFTSGSYNEQFF.

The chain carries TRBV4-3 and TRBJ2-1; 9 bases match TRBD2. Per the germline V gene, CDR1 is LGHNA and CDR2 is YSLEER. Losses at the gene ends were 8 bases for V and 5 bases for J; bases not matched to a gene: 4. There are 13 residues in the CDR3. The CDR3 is CASGTSSHNEQFF. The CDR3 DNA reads TGCGCCAGCGGGACTAGCAGTCACAATGAGCAGTTCTTC.

CDR3 DNA sequence: TGTGCCAGTTATAAAACCGGGGAGCTGTTTTTT. It is translated as CASYKTGELFF. The rearrangement links TRBV9 to TRBJ2-2; D call uncertain. Trimming stripped 8 bases from V and 5 bases from J, with 7 bases between. From germline, CDR1 is SGDLS and CDR2 YYNGEE. The CDR3 sequence is 11 residues long.